Shown below are 3 T cell receptor beta chains from a single sample sequenced in a study of glioma-infiltrating T cells after dendritic cell vaccination. Clones were sequenced by immunoSEQ multiplex PCR, and TCRdb holds only the in-frame ones, with some missing. The repertoire holds tens of thousands of clones, with around four fifths as singletons. The sequenced sample was blood, obtained before dendritic cell vaccination. The receptor set was obtained from a human donor with glioblastoma.

This chain joins TRBV4-1 and TRBJ1-5; tentative D call: TRBD1 (6 bases). The V end lost 1 base, the J end lost 6 bases, and 16 bases lay between the germline ends. This CDR3 region has 16 residues. CDR1 and CDR2 from the germline V gene are MGHRA and YSYEKL. The CDR3 is CASSQVGAGSGQPQHF. The CDR3 DNA reads as TGCGCCAGCAGCCAAGTGGGGGCAGGGAGCGGTCAGCCCCAGCATTTT.

This sequence joins TRBV19 and TRBJ1-1, with D unresolved. CDR1 is LNHDA, CDR2 SQIVND, per germline (reference sequence). This CDR3 is 13 amino acids long. V lost 7 bases to trimming and J lost 1 base, with 10 bases between them. The CDR3 loop reads CASTKQWNTEAFF. The CDR3 DNA is TGTGCCAGTACTAAACAGTGGAACACTGAAGCTTTCTTT.

This clone was seen just once. A read error may account for a junction end that differs from germline. The J gene is TRBJ1-5, the V gene TRBV28; D may be TRBD1 (5 bases). Germline V gives CDR1 MDHEN, CDR2 SYDVKM. The CDR3 covers 17 residues. This CDR3 is CASSQSLGVESKQPQHF. The CDR3 DNA is TGTGCCAGCAGCCAATCCCTAGGGGTAGAAAGCAAGCAGCCCCAGCATTTT.